The clone carrying this TCR beta chain has at least ten counts. These data are taken from a study of Graves' ophthalmopathy and Graves' hyperthyroidism. RNA transcripts provided the template for amplifying TCR beta CDR3 regions. Scientists carried out first-round RT-PCR using HTBI primers and then a second-round multiplex PCR. TCRdb itself ran the multiplex PCR reads through MiXCR, one entry per CDR3 protein. Here the sample spans around 660,000 distinct CDR3 sequences, about two fifths being singletons. V dropped 3 bases and J dropped 9 bases, with 14 bases sitting between them. The CDR3 is 13 residues long. Germline V gene sequence: CDR1 ENHRY, CDR2 SYGVKD.

The receptor comes from an adult man with Graves' ophthalmopathy. Sequenced material: peripheral blood. V usage is TRBV10-3 and J usage is TRBJ1-1; D remains ambiguous. The CDR3 here is CAISDSPRAKAFF. The CDR3 DNA reads as TGTGCCATCAGTGATTCCCCGAGGGCAAAAGCTTTCTTT.